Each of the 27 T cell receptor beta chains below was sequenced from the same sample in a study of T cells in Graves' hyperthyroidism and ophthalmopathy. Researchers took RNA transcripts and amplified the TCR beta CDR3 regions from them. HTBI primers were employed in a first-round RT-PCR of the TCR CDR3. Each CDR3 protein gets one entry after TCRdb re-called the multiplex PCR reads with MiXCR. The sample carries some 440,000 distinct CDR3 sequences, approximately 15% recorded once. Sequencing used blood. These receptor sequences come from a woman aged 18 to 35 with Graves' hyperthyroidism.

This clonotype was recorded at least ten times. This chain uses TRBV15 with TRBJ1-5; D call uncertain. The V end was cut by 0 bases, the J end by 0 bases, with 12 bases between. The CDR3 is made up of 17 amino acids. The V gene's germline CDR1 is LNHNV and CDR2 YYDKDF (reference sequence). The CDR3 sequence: CATSRDPREYSNQPQHF. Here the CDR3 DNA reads TGTGCCACCAGCAGAGACCCCCGGGAGTATAGCAATCAGCCCCAGCATTTT.

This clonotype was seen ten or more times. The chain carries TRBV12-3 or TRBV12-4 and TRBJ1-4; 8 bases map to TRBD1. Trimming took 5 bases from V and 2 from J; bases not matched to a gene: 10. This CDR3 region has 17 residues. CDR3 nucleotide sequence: TGTGCCAGCAGTCCTCGTCGCAGGGGGCTTACTAATGAAAAACTGTTTTTT. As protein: CASSPRRRGLTNEKLFF.

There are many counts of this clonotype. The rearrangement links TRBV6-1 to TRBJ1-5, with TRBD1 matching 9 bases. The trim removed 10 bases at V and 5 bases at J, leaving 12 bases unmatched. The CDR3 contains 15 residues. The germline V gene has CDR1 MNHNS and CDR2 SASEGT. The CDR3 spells CATFLTGTGYQPQHF. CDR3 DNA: TGTGCCACTTTCTTAACCGGGACAGGGTATCAGCCCCAGCATTTT.

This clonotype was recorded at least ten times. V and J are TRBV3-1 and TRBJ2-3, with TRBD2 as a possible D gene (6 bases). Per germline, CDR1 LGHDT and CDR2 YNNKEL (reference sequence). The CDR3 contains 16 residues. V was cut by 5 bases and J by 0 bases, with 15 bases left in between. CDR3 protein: CASSKQSGFSTDTQYF. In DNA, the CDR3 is TGTGCCAGCAGCAAGCAGAGCGGGTTCAGCACAGATACGCAGTATTTT.

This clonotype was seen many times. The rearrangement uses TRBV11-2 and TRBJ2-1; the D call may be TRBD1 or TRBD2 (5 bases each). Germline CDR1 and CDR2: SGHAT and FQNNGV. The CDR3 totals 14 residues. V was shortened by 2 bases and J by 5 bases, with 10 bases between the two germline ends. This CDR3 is CASSLKGPNNEQFF. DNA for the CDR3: TGTGCCAGCAGCTTAAAGGGACCGAACAATGAGCAGTTCTTC. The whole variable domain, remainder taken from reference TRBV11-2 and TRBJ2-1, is EAGVAQSPRYKIIEKRQSVAFWCNPISGHATLYWYQQILGQGPKLLIQFQNNGVVDDSQLPKDRFSAERLKGVDSTLKIQPAKLEDSAVYLCASSLKGPNNEQFFGPGTRLTVL.

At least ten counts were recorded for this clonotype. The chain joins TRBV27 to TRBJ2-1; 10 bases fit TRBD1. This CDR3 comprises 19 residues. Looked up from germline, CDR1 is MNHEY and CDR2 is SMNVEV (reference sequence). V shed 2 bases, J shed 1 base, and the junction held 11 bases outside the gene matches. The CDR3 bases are TGTGCCAGCAGTTTACGCACCGGGACAGGGGTGAGTTCCTACAATGAGCAGTTCTTC. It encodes CASSLRTGTGVSSYNEQFF.

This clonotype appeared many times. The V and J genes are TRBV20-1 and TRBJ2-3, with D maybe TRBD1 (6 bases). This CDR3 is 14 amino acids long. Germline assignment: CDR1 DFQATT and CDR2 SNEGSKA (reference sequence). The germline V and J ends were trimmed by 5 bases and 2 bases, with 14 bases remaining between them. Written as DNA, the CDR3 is TGCAGTGCTGAGATCTTGGGGGCCACAGATACGCAGTATTTT. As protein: CSAEILGATDTQYF.

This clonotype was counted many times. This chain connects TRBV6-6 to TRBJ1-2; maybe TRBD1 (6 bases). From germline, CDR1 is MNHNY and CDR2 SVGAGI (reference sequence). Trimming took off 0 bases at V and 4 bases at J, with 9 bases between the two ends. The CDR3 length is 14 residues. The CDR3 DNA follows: TGTGCCAGCAGTTACTCGGCAGGGGTCTATGGCTACACCTTC. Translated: CASSYSAGVYGYTF.

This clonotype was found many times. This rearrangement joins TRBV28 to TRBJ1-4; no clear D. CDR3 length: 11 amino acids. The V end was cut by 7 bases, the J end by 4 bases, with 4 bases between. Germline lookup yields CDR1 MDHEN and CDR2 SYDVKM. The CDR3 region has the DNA TGTGCCAGCACCTTTAATGAAAAACTGTTTTTT. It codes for CASTFNEKLFF.

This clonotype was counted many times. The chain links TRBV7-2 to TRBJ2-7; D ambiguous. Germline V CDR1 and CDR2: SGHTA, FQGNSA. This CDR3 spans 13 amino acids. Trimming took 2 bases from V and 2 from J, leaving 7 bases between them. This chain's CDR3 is CASSLHGTYEQYF. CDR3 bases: TGTGCCAGCAGCTTACACGGAACCTACGAGCAGTACTTC.

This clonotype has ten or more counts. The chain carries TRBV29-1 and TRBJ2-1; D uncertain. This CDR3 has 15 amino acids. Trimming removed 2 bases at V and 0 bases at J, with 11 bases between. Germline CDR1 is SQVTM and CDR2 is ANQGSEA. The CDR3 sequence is CSVESRLGSYNEQFF. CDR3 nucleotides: TGCAGCGTTGAATCCAGGCTAGGCTCCTACAATGAGCAGTTCTTC.

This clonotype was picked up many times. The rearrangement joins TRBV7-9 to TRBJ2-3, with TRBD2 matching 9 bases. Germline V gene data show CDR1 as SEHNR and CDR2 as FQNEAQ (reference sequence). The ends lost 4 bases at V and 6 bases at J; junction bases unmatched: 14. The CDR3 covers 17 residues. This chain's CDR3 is CASSSLAASGKGDTQYF. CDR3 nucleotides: TGTGCCAGCAGCTCCCTCGCAGCTAGCGGGAAGGGGGATACGCAGTATTTT.

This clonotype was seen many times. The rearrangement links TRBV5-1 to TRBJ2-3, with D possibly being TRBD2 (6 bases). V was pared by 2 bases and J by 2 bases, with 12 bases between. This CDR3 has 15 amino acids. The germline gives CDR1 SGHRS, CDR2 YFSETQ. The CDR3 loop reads CASSFLEGLTDTQYF. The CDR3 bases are TGCGCCAGCAGCTTTCTAGAGGGACTCACAGATACGCAGTATTTT. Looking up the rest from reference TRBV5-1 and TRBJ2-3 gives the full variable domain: KAGVTQTPRYLIKTRGQQVTLSCSPISGHRSVSWYQQTPGQGLQFLFEYFSETQRNKGNFPGRFSGRQFSNSRSEMNVSTLELGDSALYLCASSFLEGLTDTQYFGPGTRLTVL.

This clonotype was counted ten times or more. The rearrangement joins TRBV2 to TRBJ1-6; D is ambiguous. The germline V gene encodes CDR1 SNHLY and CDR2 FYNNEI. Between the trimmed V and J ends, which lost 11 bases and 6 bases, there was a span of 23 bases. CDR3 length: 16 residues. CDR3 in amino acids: CAVISRADMTNSPLHF. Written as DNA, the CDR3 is TGTGCCGTCATATCCCGGGCCGACATGACTAATTCACCCCTCCACTTT.

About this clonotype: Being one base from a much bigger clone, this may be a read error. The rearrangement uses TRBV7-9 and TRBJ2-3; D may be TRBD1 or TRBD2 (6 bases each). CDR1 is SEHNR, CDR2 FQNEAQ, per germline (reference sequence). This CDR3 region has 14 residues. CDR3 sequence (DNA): TGTGCCAGCAGCCGAGGGGGGCGCATCGATATGCAGTATTTT. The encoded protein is CASSRGGRIDMQYF.

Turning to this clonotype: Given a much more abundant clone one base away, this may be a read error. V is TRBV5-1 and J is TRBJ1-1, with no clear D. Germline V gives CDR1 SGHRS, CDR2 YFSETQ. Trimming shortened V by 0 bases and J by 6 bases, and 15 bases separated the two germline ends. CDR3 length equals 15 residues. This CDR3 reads CASSLDGDSGAEAFF. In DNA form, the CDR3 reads TGCGCCAGCAGCTTGGATGGGGATAGTGGCGCTGAAGCTTTCTTT.

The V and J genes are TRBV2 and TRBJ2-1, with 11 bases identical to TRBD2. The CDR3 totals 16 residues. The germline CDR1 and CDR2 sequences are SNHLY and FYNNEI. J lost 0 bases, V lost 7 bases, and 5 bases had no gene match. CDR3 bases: TGTGCCAGCACTGGGGGACTAGCGGTCTCCTACAATGAGCAGTTCTTC. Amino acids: CASTGGLAVSYNEQFF.

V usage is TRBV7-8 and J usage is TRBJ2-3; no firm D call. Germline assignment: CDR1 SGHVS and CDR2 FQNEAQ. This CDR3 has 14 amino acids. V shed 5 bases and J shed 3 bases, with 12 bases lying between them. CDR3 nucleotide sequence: TGTGCCAGCAGCCCGAGGCCTCGGACAGATACGCAGTATTTT. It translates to CASSPRPRTDTQYF.

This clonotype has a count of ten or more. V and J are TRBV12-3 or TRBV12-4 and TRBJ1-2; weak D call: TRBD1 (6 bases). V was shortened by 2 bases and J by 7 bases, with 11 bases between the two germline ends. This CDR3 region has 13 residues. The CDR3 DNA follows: TGTGCCAGCAGTTTACCGGGGGCGCTTGGCTACACCTTC. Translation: CASSLPGALGYTF.

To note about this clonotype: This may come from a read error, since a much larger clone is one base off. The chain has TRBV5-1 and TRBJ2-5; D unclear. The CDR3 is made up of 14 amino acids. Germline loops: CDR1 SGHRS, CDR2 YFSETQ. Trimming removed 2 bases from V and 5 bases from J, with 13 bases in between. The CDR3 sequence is CASSLPHSVETQYF. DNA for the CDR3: TGCGCCAGCAGCTTACCCCATTCTGTGGAGACCCAGTACTTC.

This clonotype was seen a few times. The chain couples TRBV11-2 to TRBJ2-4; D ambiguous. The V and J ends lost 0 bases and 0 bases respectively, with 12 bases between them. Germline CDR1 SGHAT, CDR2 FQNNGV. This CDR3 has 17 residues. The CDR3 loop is CASSLDIQNIAKNIQYF. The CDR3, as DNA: TGTGCCAGCAGCTTAGATATACAGAACATAGCCAAAAACATTCAGTACTTC. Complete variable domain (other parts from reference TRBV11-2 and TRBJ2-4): EAGVAQSPRYKIIEKRQSVAFWCNPISGHATLYWYQQILGQGPKLLIQFQNNGVVDDSQLPKDRFSAERLKGVDSTLKIQPAKLEDSAVYLCASSLDIQNIAKNIQYFGAGTRLSVL.

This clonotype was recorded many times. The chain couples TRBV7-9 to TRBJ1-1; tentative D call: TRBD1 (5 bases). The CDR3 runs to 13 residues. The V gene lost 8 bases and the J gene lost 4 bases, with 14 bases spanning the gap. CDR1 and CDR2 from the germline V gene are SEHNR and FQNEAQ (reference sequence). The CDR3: CASRLQGVTEAFF. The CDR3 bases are TGTGCCAGCCGACTACAAGGGGTCACTGAAGCTTTCTTT.

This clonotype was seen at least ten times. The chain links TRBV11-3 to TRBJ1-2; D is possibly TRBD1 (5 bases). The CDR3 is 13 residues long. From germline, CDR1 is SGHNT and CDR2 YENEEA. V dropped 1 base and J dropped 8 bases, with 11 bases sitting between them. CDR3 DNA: TGTGCCAGCAGCTTAGGGATGGGGCACGGCTACACCTTC. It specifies CASSLGMGHGYTF.

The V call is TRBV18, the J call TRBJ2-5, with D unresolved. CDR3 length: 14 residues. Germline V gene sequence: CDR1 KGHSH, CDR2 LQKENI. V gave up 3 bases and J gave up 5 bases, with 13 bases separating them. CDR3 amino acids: CASSPGELGETQYF. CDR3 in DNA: TGTGCCAGCTCACCGGGTGAACTTGGGGAGACCCAGTACTTC. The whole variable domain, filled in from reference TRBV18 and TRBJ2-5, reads NAGVMQNPRHLVRRRGQEARLRCSPMKGHSHVYWYRQLPEEGLKFMVYLQKENIIDESGMPKERFSAEFPKEGPSILRIQQVVRGDSAAYFCASSPGELGETQYFGPGTRLLVL.

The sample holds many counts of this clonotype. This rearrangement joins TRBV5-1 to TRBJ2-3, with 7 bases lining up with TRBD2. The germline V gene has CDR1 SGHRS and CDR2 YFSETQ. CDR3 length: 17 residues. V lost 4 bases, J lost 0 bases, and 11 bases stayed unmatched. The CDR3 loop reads CASSTGTTRASTDTQYF. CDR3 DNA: TGCGCCAGCAGCACGGGGACTACCCGTGCTAGCACAGATACGCAGTATTTT.

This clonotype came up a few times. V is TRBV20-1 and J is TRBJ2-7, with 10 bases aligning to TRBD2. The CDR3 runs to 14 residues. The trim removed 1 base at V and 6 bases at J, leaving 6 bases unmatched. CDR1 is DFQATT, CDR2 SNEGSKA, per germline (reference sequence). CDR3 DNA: TGCAGTGCTAGAGTGAATAGCGGGGGGTTCGAGCAGTACTTC. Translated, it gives CSARVNSGGFEQYF.

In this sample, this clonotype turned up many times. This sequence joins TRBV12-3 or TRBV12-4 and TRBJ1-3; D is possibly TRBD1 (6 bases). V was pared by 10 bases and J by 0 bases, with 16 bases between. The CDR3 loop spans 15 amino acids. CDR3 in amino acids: CATWSGHNSGNTIYF. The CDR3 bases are TGTGCCACCTGGTCGGGACACAACTCTGGAAACACCATATATTTT.